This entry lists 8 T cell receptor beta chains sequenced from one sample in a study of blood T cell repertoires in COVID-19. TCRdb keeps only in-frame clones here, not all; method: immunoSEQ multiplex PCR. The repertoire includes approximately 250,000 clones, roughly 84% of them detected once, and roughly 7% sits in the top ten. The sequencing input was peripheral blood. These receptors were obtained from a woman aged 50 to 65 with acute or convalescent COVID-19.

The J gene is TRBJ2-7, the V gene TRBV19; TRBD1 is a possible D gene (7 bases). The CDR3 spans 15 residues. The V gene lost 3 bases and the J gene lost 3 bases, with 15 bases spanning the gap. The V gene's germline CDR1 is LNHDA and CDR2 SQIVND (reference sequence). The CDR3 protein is CASSIRQGGYYEQYF. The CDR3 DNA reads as TGTGCCAGTAGTATCCGACAGGGAGGTTACTACGAGCAGTACTTC.

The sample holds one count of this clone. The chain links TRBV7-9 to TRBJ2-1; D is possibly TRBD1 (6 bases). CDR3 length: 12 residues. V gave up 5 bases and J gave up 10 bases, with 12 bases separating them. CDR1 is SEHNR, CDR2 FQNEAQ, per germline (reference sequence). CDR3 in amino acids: CASSLRQAEQFF. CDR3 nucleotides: TGTGCCAGCAGCCTCAGACAGGCAGAGCAGTTCTTC.

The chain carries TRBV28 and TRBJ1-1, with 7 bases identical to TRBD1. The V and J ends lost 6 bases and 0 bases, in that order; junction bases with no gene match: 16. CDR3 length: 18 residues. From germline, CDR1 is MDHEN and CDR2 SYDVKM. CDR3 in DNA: TGTGCCAGCAGGCTATCACAGGGGCTTTCACCGATGAACACTGAAGCTTTCTTT. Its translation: CASRLSQGLSPMNTEAFF.

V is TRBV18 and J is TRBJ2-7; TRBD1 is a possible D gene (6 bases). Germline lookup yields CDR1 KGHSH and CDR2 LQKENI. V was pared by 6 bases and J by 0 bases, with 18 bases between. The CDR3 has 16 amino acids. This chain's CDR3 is CASSPTGTKSSYEQYF. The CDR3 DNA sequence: TGTGCCAGCTCCCCAACCGGGACAAAGAGCTCCTACGAGCAGTACTTC. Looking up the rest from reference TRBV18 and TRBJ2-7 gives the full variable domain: NAGVMQNPRHLVRRRGQEARLRCSPMKGHSHVYWYRQLPEEGLKFMVYLQKENIIDESGMPKERFSAEFPKEGPSILRIQQVVRGDSAAYFCASSPTGTKSSYEQYFGPGTRLTVT.

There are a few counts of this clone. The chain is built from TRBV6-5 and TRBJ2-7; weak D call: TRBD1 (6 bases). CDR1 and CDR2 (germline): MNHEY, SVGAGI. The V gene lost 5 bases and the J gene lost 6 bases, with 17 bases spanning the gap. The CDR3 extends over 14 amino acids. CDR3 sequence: CASSTGLGVGEQYF. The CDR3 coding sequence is TGTGCCAGCAGTACAGGGTTAGGAGTAGGCGAGCAGTACTTC.

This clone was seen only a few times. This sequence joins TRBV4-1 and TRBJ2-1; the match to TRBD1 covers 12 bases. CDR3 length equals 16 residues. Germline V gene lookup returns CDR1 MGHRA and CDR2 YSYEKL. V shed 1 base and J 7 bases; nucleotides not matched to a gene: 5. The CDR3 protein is CASSQGDRGRRNEQFF. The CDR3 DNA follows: TGCGCCAGCAGCCAAGGGGACAGGGGGCGTCGGAATGAGCAGTTCTTC.

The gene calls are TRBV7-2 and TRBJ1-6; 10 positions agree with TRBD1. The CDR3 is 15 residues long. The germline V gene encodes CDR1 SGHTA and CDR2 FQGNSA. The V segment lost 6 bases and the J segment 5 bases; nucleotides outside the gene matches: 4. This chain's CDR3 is CASSWTGGNNSPLHF. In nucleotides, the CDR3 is TGTGCCAGCAGTTGGACAGGGGGAAATAATTCACCCCTCCACTTT.

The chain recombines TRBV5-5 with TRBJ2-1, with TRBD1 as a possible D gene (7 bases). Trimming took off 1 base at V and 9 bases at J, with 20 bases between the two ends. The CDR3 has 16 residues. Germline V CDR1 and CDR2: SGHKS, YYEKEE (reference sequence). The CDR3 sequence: CASSLNLFGGGGEQFF. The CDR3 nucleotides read TGTGCCAGCAGCTTGAACCTCTTTGGAGGGGGCGGTGAGCAGTTCTTC.